What follows are 11 T cell receptor beta chains derived from one specimen sequenced in a study of graft-versus-host responses after intestinal transplantation (dated by TCRdb to about 2021). Explained via the paper, the time point label denotes: cells obtained before transplantation from donor or recipient. The antigens these receptors bind are not known. The protocol used for the library was the immunoSEQ multiplex PCR assay. Sourced from immuneACCESS, this table was stored by TCRdb with only in-frame sequences that have V and J called. A share of the clones is absent; for the studies checked, an unresolved V gene accounts for under half, and the remainder has no known explanation. The sample table shows about 120,000 clones, and about 93% are seen once. The top ten clones comprise around 0.12% of the sample. The source was unstimulated CD4+ T cells sorted from spleen or lymph node cells, collected before intestinal transplant. The receptors originated from a human donor who received an intestinal transplant.

The chain links TRBV6-5 to TRBJ2-5, with 8 bases lining up with TRBD1. The DNA end favors TRBJ2-7, so the J call may be wrong. Germline CDR1 is MNHEY and CDR2 is SVGAGI. CDR3 length: 16 residues. In nucleotides, the CDR3 is TGTGCCAGCAGTTACCCCGCAGGGGGCCCAACCTACGAGCAGTACTTC. Translating it yields CASSYPAGGPTYEQYF.

V is TRBV7-9 and J is TRBJ2-7; either TRBD1 or TRBD2 may supply D (5 bases each). CDR1 is SEHNR and CDR2 is FQNEAQ in the germline V gene (reference sequence). The length of the CDR3 is 14 residues. With 7 bases removed from V and 4 bases from J, the gap between germline ends came to 17 bases. As DNA, the CDR3 is TGTGCCAGCAACCCAAAGGGACCGACTTACGAGCAGTACTTC. Translating gives CASNPKGPTYEQYF.

The rearrangement joins TRBV5-1 to TRBJ2-7; the D gene is possibly TRBD1 (6 bases). Trimming pared 3 bases from V and 2 bases from J, leaving 15 bases between. The CDR3 length is 15 residues. CDR1 and CDR2 (germline): SGHRS, YFSETQ. The CDR3, as DNA: TGCGCCAGCAGCTCCTCGGCAGGGGCAACCTACGAGCAGTACTTC. It yields the protein CASSSSAGATYEQYF.

The V and J genes are TRBV5-1 and TRBJ2-3; no definite D call. Germline CDR1 reads SGHRS; CDR2 reads YFSETQ. The CDR3 sequence is 14 residues long. The V gene lost 0 bases and the J gene lost 2 bases, with 7 bases spanning the gap. CDR3 in DNA: TGCGCCAGCAGCTTGGCATCAGTCACAGATACGCAGTATTTT. Its translation: CASSLASVTDTQYF.

The V gene is TRBV15, the J gene TRBJ1-1, with TRBD1 as a possible D gene (5 bases). Per the germline V gene, CDR1 is LNHNV and CDR2 is YYDKDF (reference sequence). The CDR3 length is 14 residues. V lost 1 base, J lost 3 bases, and 9 bases lay in between. The chain's CDR3 is CATSRAAGHTEAFF. The CDR3 region has the DNA TGTGCCACCAGCAGAGCCGCGGGGCACACTGAAGCTTTCTTT.

The genes are TRBV20-1 and TRBJ2-1; the match to TRBD1 covers 7 bases. The CDR3 is 11 residues long. V gave up 5 bases and J gave up 15 bases; unmatched junction bases: 10. Germline CDR1 DFQATT, CDR2 SNEGSKA (reference sequence). This chain's CDR3 is CSAGRTGTRFF. The CDR3 DNA reads TGCAGTGCTGGTCGGACAGGCACGCGGTTCTTC.

The gene calls are TRBV28 and TRBJ2-5; 9 bases agree with TRBD2. Trimming removed 1 base from V and 5 bases from J; junction bases left unmatched: 2. Looked up from germline, CDR1 is MDHEN and CDR2 is SYDVKM. This CDR3 is built from 14 residues. The DNA for the CDR3 is TGTGCCAGCAGTTTATACGGACTAGCGGAGACCCAGTACTTC. Translation gives CASSLYGLAETQYF.

This rearrangement joins TRBV4-1 to TRBJ1-1; 9 bases fit TRBD1. CDR1 is MGHRA and CDR2 is YSYEKL in the germline V gene. This CDR3 comprises 16 residues. After removal of 4 bases from V and 1 base from J, the junction contained 7 bases not matched to a gene. CDR3 nucleotide sequence: TGCGCCAGCAGCCGGGGACAGGGAATGGGGAACACTGAAGCTTTCTTT. This codes for CASSRGQGMGNTEAFF.

The V and J genes are TRBV6-5 and TRBJ2-5; TRBD2 is a possible D gene (7 bases). Germline assignment: CDR1 MNHEY and CDR2 SVGAGI. The CDR3 has 15 residues. Trimming cost V 6 bases and J 2 bases, with 16 bases left between them. In nucleotides, the CDR3 is TGTGCCAGCAGGGGAGGGGGTTCTGGGCAAGAGACCCAGTACTTC. It is translated as CASRGGGSGQETQYF.

This clone was counted once. J is TRBJ1-2 and V is TRBV10-2; no clear D gene. Germline CDR1 WSHSY, CDR2 SAAADI. V lost 7 bases and J lost 4, with 7 bases in between. The CDR3 runs to 11 residues. Here the CDR3 DNA reads TGCGCCAGCAAGGGCTTCTATGGCTACACCTTC. Protein product: CASKGFYGYTF.

This rearrangement joins TRBV7-2 to TRBJ2-3, with D unresolved. Germline CDR1 SGHTA, CDR2 FQGNSA. Trimming took 5 bases from V and 2 from J, leaving 5 bases between them. The CDR3 length is 12 residues. CDR3 nucleotides: TGTGCCAGCAGCAGGAACACAGATACGCAGTATTTT. Amino acids: CASSRNTDTQYF. Drawing the rest from reference TRBV7-2 and TRBJ2-3, the complete variable domain is GAGVSQSPSNKVTEKGKDVELRCDPISGHTALYWYRQSLGQGLEFLIYFQGNSAPDKSGLPSDRFSAERTGGSVSTLTIQRTQQEDSAVYLCASSRNTDTQYFGPGTRLTVL.